What follows are 24 T cell receptor beta chains derived from one specimen sequenced in a study of graft-versus-host responses after intestinal transplantation. TCRdb's table, derived via immunoSEQ multiplex PCR, lists solely in-frame clones and lacks some. The data contain about 110,000 clones, approximately 92% of them singletons. Antigens for these TCRs are unknown. The sample in question was unstimulated CD8+ T cells sorted from spleen or lymph node cells, obtained before intestinal transplant. These receptor sequences come from a human donor who received an intestinal transplant.

The genes are TRBV7-9 and TRBJ1-3, with a possible D match to TRBD1 (5 bases). CDR1 SEHNR and CDR2 FQNEAQ come from the germline V gene (reference sequence). The V end was cut by 2 bases, the J end by 0 bases, with 11 bases between. The CDR3 has 16 amino acids. The DNA for the CDR3 is TGTGCCAGCAGCTTATTCCAGGGACGCTCTGGAAACACCATATATTTT. It translates to CASSLFQGRSGNTIYF.

The chain carries TRBV7-6 and TRBJ2-2; either TRBD1 or TRBD2 may supply D (5 bases each). The V end was cut by 6 bases, the J end by 0 bases, with 11 bases between. The germline CDR1 and CDR2 sequences are SGHVS and FNYEAQ. The CDR3 contains 15 residues. The CDR3 spells CASSYGTANTGELFF. The CDR3 bases are TGTGCCAGCAGTTACGGGACGGCGAACACCGGGGAGCTGTTTTTT.

V is TRBV7-8 and J is TRBJ2-7; a possible D gene is TRBD2 (6 bases). The CDR3 runs to 15 residues. Looked up from germline, CDR1 is SGHVS and CDR2 is FQNEAQ. V gave up 1 base and J gave up 0 bases, with 10 bases separating them. This chain's CDR3 is CASSLEAGSSYEQYF. In DNA form, the CDR3 reads TGTGCCAGCAGCTTAGAGGCCGGGAGCTCCTACGAGCAGTACTTC.

J is TRBJ1-2 and V is TRBV9; 9 nucleotides agree with TRBD1. CDR1 is SGDLS and CDR2 is YYNGEE in the germline V gene. Unmatched junction bases numbered 11, after V lost 3 bases and J lost 8 bases. The CDR3 has 15 residues. CDR3 DNA sequence: TGTGCCAGCAGCGCCGGACAGGGGTCAATTTACGGCTACACCTTC. Translating gives CASSAGQGSIYGYTF.

This clone was seen just once. V usage is TRBV27 and J usage is TRBJ2-2, with 7 nucleotides matching TRBD2. Losses at the gene ends were 4 bases for V and 6 bases for J; bases not matched to a gene: 8. Germline V lookup: CDR1 MNHEY, CDR2 SMNVEV (reference sequence). The CDR3 spans 15 residues. CDR3 loop: CASSYRGVAAGELFF. The CDR3 DNA sequence: TGTGCCAGCAGTTATCGGGGGGTGGCGGCCGGGGAGCTGTTTTTT.

The chain uses TRBV2 and TRBJ2-3, with D possibly matching TRBD1 (6 bases). In germline, CDR1 is SNHLY, CDR2 FYNNEI. The CDR3 loop spans 15 amino acids. V was shortened by 1 base and J by 3 bases, with 11 bases between the two germline ends. The CDR3 DNA reads TGTGCCAGCAGTGAAGATCAGGGGCGTACAGATACGCAGTATTTT. Encoded protein: CASSEDQGRTDTQYF. The variable domain in full, with the rest retrieved from reference TRBV2 and TRBJ2-3, is EPEVTQTPSHQVTQMGQEVILRCVPISNHLYFYWYRQILGQKVEFLVSFYNNEISEKSEIFDDQFSVERPDGSNFTLKIRSTKLEDSAMYFCASSEDQGRTDTQYFGPGTRLTVL.

The rearrangement uses TRBV12-2 and TRBJ2-3; the D call of TRBD2 is as the table states it, not checked on the DNA. TRBV12-2 constitutes a pseudogene. The CDR3 spans 18 residues. CDR3 amino acids: CASRLVPAGESGTDTQYF. Here the CDR3 DNA reads TGTGCAAGTCGCTTAGTGCCAGCGGGAGAGTCCGGAACAGATACGCAGTATTTT.

The chain is built from TRBV2 and TRBJ2-1; D is undetermined. Germline values: CDR1 SNHLY, CDR2 FYNNEI. Trimming pared 7 bases from V and 2 bases from J, leaving 6 bases between. This CDR3 has 12 residues. The CDR3 DNA reads TGTGCCAGCACCTCTACCTACAATGAGCAGTTCTTC. Its translation is CASTSTYNEQFF.

V gene TRBV5-1 combines with J gene TRBJ2-7; a possible D gene is TRBD1 (6 bases). In germline, CDR1 is SGHRS, CDR2 YFSETQ. V was pared by 4 bases and J by 0 bases, with 14 bases between. This CDR3 is 15 amino acids long. In DNA, the CDR3 is TGCGCCAGCAGCCCTCGTTGGGACAACTCCTACGAGCAGTACTTC. Encoded protein: CASSPRWDNSYEQYF.

Notes on this clone: The CDR3 end shows no conserved phenylalanine or tryptophan, and so a read error is likely. This rearrangement joins TRBV9 to TRBJ2-7, with 11 bases lining up with TRBD2. V shed 3 bases and J 4 bases; nucleotides not matched to a gene: 3. CDR1 and CDR2 (germline): SGDLS, YYNGEE. The CDR3 spans 14 residues. This CDR3 is CASSAGTSGYEQYL. CDR3 nucleotides: TGTGCCAGCAGCGCCGGGACTAGCGGATACGAGCAGTACCTC.

This rearrangement joins TRBV27 to TRBJ2-5; the match to TRBD2 covers 9 bases. Unmatched junction bases numbered 15, after V lost 8 bases and J lost 5 bases. The CDR3 length is 16 residues. Germline V lookup: CDR1 MNHEY, CDR2 SMNVEV (reference sequence). This CDR3 reads CASAHRTSALEETQYF. DNA of the CDR3: TGTGCCAGCGCCCACAGGACTAGCGCTTTGGAGGAGACCCAGTACTTC.

This clone appeared a single time. V is TRBV6-5 and J is TRBJ2-3, with 7 bases aligning to TRBD1. The V segment lost 8 bases and the J segment 1 base; nucleotides outside the gene matches: 9. The CDR3 has 15 amino acids. Germline lookup yields CDR1 MNHEY and CDR2 SVGAGI. For the CDR3, the DNA is TGTGCCAGCGGGTCTACAGGGGATCGCACAGATACGCAGTATTTT. Translating gives CASGSTGDRTDTQYF.

The chain employs TRBV27 and TRBJ2-7; no firm D call. Trimming removed 6 bases at V and 0 bases at J, with 12 bases between. The CDR3 runs 14 residues. Germline V lookup: CDR1 MNHEY, CDR2 SMNVEV (reference sequence). The CDR3 loop reads CASRSASYSYEQYF. DNA for the CDR3: TGTGCCAGCAGGTCAGCTTCGTACTCCTACGAGCAGTACTTC.

This clone has just one count. The V call is TRBV28, the J call TRBJ2-1, with TRBD2 identical over 10 bases. The CDR3 spans 14 residues. With 6 bases clipped from V and 8 bases from J, the junction kept 7 bases outside the gene matches. CDR1 MDHEN and CDR2 SYDVKM come from the germline V gene. CDR3 loop: CASSLSGRVHEQFF. In DNA form, the CDR3 reads TGTGCCAGCAGCTTAAGCGGGAGGGTCCATGAGCAGTTCTTC.

A remark on this clone: The same CDR3 can be traced to other DNA sequences in this sample. V gene TRBV19 combines with J gene TRBJ1-5, with D unclear. The germline V gene encodes CDR1 LNHDA and CDR2 SQIVND (reference sequence). This CDR3 has 15 residues. V gave up 1 base and J gave up 1 base, with 8 bases separating them. The CDR3 DNA reads TGTGCCAGTAGTATAGGGTTGGGAAGCAATCAGCCCCAGCATTTT. It is translated as CASSIGLGSNQPQHF. Filled out from reference TRBV19 and TRBJ1-5, the complete variable domain reads DGGITQSPKYLFRKEGQNVTLSCEQNLNHDAMYWYRQDPGQGLRLIYYSQIVNDFQKGDIAEGYSVSREKKESFPLTVTSAQKNPTAFYLCASSIGLGSNQPQHFGDGTRLSIL.

This chain's CDR3 is CASSLSSARTDTQYF. The DNA for the CDR3 is TGTGCCAGCAGCTTAAGTAGCGCGAGGACAGATACGCAGTATTTT. V is TRBV13 and J is TRBJ2-3; TRBD2 might be the D (5 bases). The germline V gene encodes CDR1 PRHDT and CDR2 FYEKMQ (reference sequence). The CDR3 length is 15 residues. V was shortened by 2 bases and J by 3 bases, with 12 bases between the two germline ends.

The genes are TRBV29-1 and TRBJ2-2, with 10 bases fitting TRBD1. The CDR3 loop spans 15 amino acids. Germline V CDR1 and CDR2: SQVTM, ANQGSEA. V lost 6 bases, J lost 6 bases, and 10 bases stayed unmatched. CDR3 DNA: TGCAGCGTCTATTCCGACAGGGGGCAATCCGGGGAGCTGTTTTTT. Translation gives CSVYSDRGQSGELFF.

The chain employs TRBV7-9 and TRBJ2-7, with 12 bases matching TRBD2. V dropped 5 bases and J dropped 4; count of bases not matched to a gene: 9. This CDR3 is 16 amino acids long. Germline V gene sequence: CDR1 SEHNR, CDR2 FQNEAQ (reference sequence). This chain's CDR3 is CASSPPTSGSLYEQYF. The CDR3 region has the DNA TGTGCCAGCAGCCCTCCGACTAGCGGGAGCCTGTACGAGCAGTACTTC.

The chain uses TRBV30 and TRBJ1-2; D perhaps matches TRBD1 (6 bases). This CDR3 has 17 amino acids. Per the germline V gene, CDR1 is GTSNPN and CDR2 is SVGIG (reference sequence). The V end lost 0 bases, the J end lost 1 base, and 18 bases lay between the germline ends. The DNA for the CDR3 is TGTGCCTGGAGTGTCATCAAAGGACAGAACTTTAACTATGGCTACACCTTC. Residues: CAWSVIKGQNFNYGYTF. The complete variable domain, with remaining parts taken from reference TRBV30 and TRBJ1-2, reads SQTIHQWPATLVQPVGSPLSLECTVEGTSNPNLYWYRQAAGRGLQLLFYSVGIGQISSEVPQNLSASRPQDRQFILSSKKLLLSDSGFYLCAWSVIKGQNFNYGYTFGSGTRLTVV.

Concerning this clone itself: The junction shows a germline mismatch at one end, possibly a read error. CDR3 coding DNA: TGTGCCAGCAGCTTAGTGGGCGGGAGCTTGGGGGGGTTC. It yields the protein CASSLVGGSLGGF. The rearrangement uses TRBV11-2 and TRBJ2-7, with 7 bases fitting TRBD2. Germline assignment: CDR1 SGHAT and CDR2 FQNNGV. The CDR3 has 13 residues.

The V gene is TRBV2, the J gene TRBJ1-1; a possible D gene is TRBD1 (6 bases). Germline V gene sequence: CDR1 SNHLY, CDR2 FYNNEI. Trimming removed 5 bases from V and 1 base from J, with 20 bases in between. The CDR3 loop spans 17 amino acids. CDR3 in amino acids: CASSLPAGAQRNTEAFF. The CDR3, as DNA: TGTGCCAGCAGTCTTCCCGCGGGGGCGCAAAGGAACACTGAAGCTTTCTTT.

The chain is built from TRBV19 and TRBJ2-7; 9 nucleotides line up with TRBD1. From germline, CDR1 is LNHDA and CDR2 SQIVND (reference sequence). The CDR3 has 13 amino acids. The V segment lost 5 bases and the J segment 5 bases; nucleotides outside the gene matches: 4. CDR3 protein: CASSSGTGNEQYF. CDR3 bases: TGTGCCAGTAGTTCCGGGACAGGGAACGAGCAGTACTTC.

The genes are TRBV9 and TRBJ1-2, with 7 bases matching TRBD1. The CDR3 runs to 14 residues. V dropped 4 bases and J dropped 3; count of bases not matched to a gene: 6. CDR1 is SGDLS, CDR2 YYNGEE, per germline. The chain's CDR3 is CASSPSGTDYGYTF. The CDR3 coding sequence is TGTGCCAGCAGCCCCTCCGGGACAGACTATGGCTACACCTTC. The full variable domain, its missing parts supplied by reference TRBV9 and TRBJ1-2, is DSGVTQTPKHLITATGQRVTLRCSPRSGDLSVYWYQQSLDQGLQFLIQYYNGEERAKGNILERFSAQQFPDLHSELNLSSLELGDSALYFCASSPSGTDYGYTFGSGTRLTVV.

This chain joins TRBV6-5 and TRBJ2-7; 7 bases are shared with TRBD1. The V gene end was trimmed by 4 bases and the J gene end by 3 bases; junction bases not matched to a gene: 3. Germline V gene lookup returns CDR1 MNHEY and CDR2 SVGAGI. The CDR3 has 13 residues. The CDR3 nucleotides are TGTGCCAGCAGTTGGGGACAGTACTACGAGCAGTACTTC. Translated: CASSWGQYYEQYF.